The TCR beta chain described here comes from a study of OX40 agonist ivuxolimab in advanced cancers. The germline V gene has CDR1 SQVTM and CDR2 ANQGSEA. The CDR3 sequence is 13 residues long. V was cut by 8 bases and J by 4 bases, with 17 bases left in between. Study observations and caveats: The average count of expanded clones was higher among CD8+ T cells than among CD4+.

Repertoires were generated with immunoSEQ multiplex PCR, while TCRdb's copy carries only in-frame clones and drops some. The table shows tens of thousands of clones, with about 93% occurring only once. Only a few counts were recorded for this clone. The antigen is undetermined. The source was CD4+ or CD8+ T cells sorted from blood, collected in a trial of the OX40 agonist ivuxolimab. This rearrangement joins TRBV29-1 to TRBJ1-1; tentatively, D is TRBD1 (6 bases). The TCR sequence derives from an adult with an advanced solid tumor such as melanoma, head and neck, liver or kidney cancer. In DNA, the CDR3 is TGCAGCCTCCTACCCCCGGGGGCCACTGAAGCTTTCTTT. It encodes CSLLPPGATEAFF. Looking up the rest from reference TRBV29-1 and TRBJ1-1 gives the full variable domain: SAVISQKPSRDICQRGTSLTIQCQVDSQVTMMFWYRQQPGQSLTLIATANQGSEATYESGFVIDKFPISRPNLTFSTLTVSNMSPEDSSIYLCSLLPPGATEAFFGQGTRLTVV.